The 12 T cell receptor beta chains in this list originate from one sample, sequenced in a study of T cell responses to AZD1222 COVID-19 vaccine. Repertoires were generated with immunoSEQ multiplex PCR, while TCRdb's copy carries only in-frame clones and drops some. The repertoire holds tens of thousands of clones, less than 90% seen once, with 9.8% in the top ten. The specimen comprised peripheral blood, sampled on day 0 of AZD1222 vaccination. These receptors were collected from an adult in good health.

The CDR3 DNA is TGTGCCAGCAGCCCTAGCACGAAAGAGACCCAGTACTTC. Protein: CASSPSTKETQYF. V usage is TRBV7-3 and J usage is TRBJ2-5; D is perhaps TRBD2 (5 bases). CDR1 SGHTA and CDR2 FQGTGA come from the germline V gene. There are 13 residues in the CDR3. The germline V and J ends were trimmed by 5 bases and 3 bases, with 10 bases remaining between them.

This clone was recorded only once. The genes are TRBV7-9 and TRBJ1-2, with no clear D. The V gene lost 5 bases and the J gene lost 4 bases, with 11 bases spanning the gap. The CDR3 is 13 residues long. Germline CDR1 is SEHNR and CDR2 is FQNEAQ (reference sequence). This CDR3 is CASSPAGIYGYTF. CDR3 DNA: TGTGCCAGCAGCCCGGCGGGGATCTATGGCTACACCTTC.

The CDR3 nucleotides read TGTGCCAGCAGCCTGGGACAGCAGAACACTGAAGCTTTCTTT. It is translated as CASSLGQQNTEAFF. This chain joins TRBV28 and TRBJ1-1, with 7 bases lining up with TRBD1. The CDR3 is 14 residues long. Germline V gene data show CDR1 as MDHEN and CDR2 as SYDVKM. V lost 6 bases and J lost 1; bases outside the gene matches: 5.

This clone was recorded only once. The chain is built from TRBV30 and TRBJ2-7; 9 nucleotides agree with TRBD2. CDR1 is GTSNPN, CDR2 SVGIG, per germline (reference sequence). CDR3 length equals 20 residues. V lost 0 bases to trimming and J lost 0 bases; unmatched junction nucleotides: 18. CDR3 in amino acids: CAWSVLGAGTGGGASYEQYF. The CDR3 nucleotides read TGTGCCTGGAGTGTTCTGGGTGCCGGTACAGGCGGGGGGGCCTCCTACGAGCAGTACTTC.

In its sample, this clone was seen once. The rearrangement links TRBV30 to TRBJ1-2; D not certain. Trimming stripped 2 bases from V and 1 base from J, with 8 bases between. Germline V CDR1 and CDR2: GTSNPN, SVGIG (reference sequence). The CDR3 has 13 residues. CDR3 amino acids: CAWSRAFNYGYTF. DNA of the CDR3: TGTGCCTGGAGTAGGGCTTTTAACTATGGCTACACCTTC.

The sample holds one count of this clone. The rearrangement joins TRBV3-1 (or the pseudogene TRBV3-2) to TRBJ2-5; TRBD2 matches 10 bases. CDR3 length: 14 residues. J gave up 9 bases and V 4 bases, and 8 bases lay outside the gene matches. Germline values: CDR1 LGHDT, CDR2 YNNKEL (reference sequence). DNA for the CDR3: TGTGCCAGCAGCCTCAGGACTAGCGGCGGATCCCAGTACTTC. Translation gives CASSLRTSGGSQYF.

This clone appeared a single time. The CDR3 sequence: CASSLGTARTGELFF. The CDR3 region has the DNA TGTGCCAGCAGTTTGGGGACTGCGAGGACCGGGGAGCTGTTTTTT. The rearrangement joins TRBV28 to TRBJ2-2; D may be TRBD2 (6 bases). Germline V CDR1 and CDR2: MDHEN, SYDVKM. V lost 3 bases, J lost 5 bases, and 13 bases lay in between. CDR3 size: 15 residues.

The chain recombines TRBV19 with TRBJ1-1; maybe TRBD1 (6 bases). The V end was cut by 7 bases, the J end by 4 bases, with 13 bases between. The CDR3 consists of 13 residues. Germline V CDR1 and CDR2: LNHDA, SQIVND (reference sequence). In DNA, the CDR3 is TGTGCCAGTACCCCGACAGGACTCACTGAAGCTTTCTTT. It translates to CASTPTGLTEAFF.

The chain has TRBV5-1 and TRBJ1-2; D gene unclear. This CDR3 has 15 amino acids. Germline values: CDR1 SGHRS, CDR2 YFSETQ. Trimming cost V 2 bases and J 1 base, with 12 bases left between them. The CDR3 DNA reads TGCGCCAGCAGCTTCCTAAGGAGCGATAACTATGGCTACACCTTC. Its protein product is CASSFLRSDNYGYTF.

This rearrangement joins TRBV19 to TRBJ1-4; D not resolved. Germline lookup yields CDR1 LNHDA and CDR2 SQIVND (reference sequence). V dropped 9 bases and J dropped 2 bases, with 16 bases sitting between them. This CDR3 is 15 amino acids long. This chain's CDR3 is CARQGGMVTNEKLFF. In DNA form, the CDR3 reads TGTGCCAGACAAGGAGGTATGGTGACTAATGAAAAACTGTTTTTT.

The rearrangement uses TRBV7-2 and TRBJ2-2, with 8 bases lining up with TRBD1. J lost 5 bases, V lost 5 bases, and 7 bases had no gene match. The germline V gene encodes CDR1 SGHTA and CDR2 FQGNSA. The CDR3 runs to 15 residues. CDR3 amino acids: CASSNRQGWTGELFF. DNA for the CDR3: TGTGCCAGCAGCAATCGACAGGGGTGGACCGGGGAGCTGTTTTTT.

The CDR3 spells CASSQVSGQGTSEQFF. DNA of the CDR3: TGTGCCAGCAGCCAAGTCTCAGGACAGGGTACTAGTGAGCAGTTCTTC. The chain couples TRBV4-2 to TRBJ2-1; 8 positions match TRBD1. Germline V gene data show CDR1 as LGHNA and CDR2 as YNFKEQ. Unmatched junction bases numbered 11, after V lost 1 base and J lost 9 bases. This CDR3 contains 16 residues.